This is a list of T cell receptor beta chains from one sample in a study of T cell changes during pregnancy in multiple sclerosis. The table came from immunoSEQ multiplex PCR; TCRdb's copy has only in-frame clones and leaves some out. This table has 70,000 or so clones, 80% to 95% appearing once. The sequences come from CD4+ T cells from peripheral blood mononuclear cells, collected after pregnancy. Receptor source: a female donor with multiple sclerosis, enrolled in a pregnancy study. Both conserved end residues are part of each CDR3. The D gene is left open where the match is weak.

v_call	cdr3_length	d_call	j_call	cdr3_aa
TRBV25-1	15	TRBD1	TRBJ2-1	CASRGGTGGYNEQFF
TRBV15	15	TRBD2	TRBJ2-1	CATSRGAGHYDEQFF
TRBV28	12	TRBD1	TRBJ1-5	CAGRQGDQPQHF
TRBV30	15	-	TRBJ1-5	CAWSAHSGFRQPQHF
TRBV10-3	12	-	TRBJ1-5	CAISENYQPQHF
TRBV5-1	14	-	TRBJ2-5	CASSLGRFQETQYF
TRBV5-5	16	TRBD2	TRBJ2-1	CASSFIRGGAYNEQFF
TRBV6-1	15	TRBD1	TRBJ1-6	CASRTGSSYNSPLHF
TRBV27	17	TRBD1	TRBJ2-1	CASSLIPTGALRNEQFF
TRBV28	13	-	TRBJ2-2	CASNPGAYGELFF
TRBV7-9	16	-	TRBJ2-6	CASGLHLVSGANVLTF
TRBV5-8	15	-	TRBJ1-5	CASSYQGTFNQPQHF
TRBV9	14	TRBD1	TRBJ2-2	CASSVGTGPGELFF
TRBV6-5	15	TRBD1	TRBJ1-1	CASSYGTGLNTEAFF
TRBV5-1	14	-	TRBJ2-5	CASSLEQGGETQYF
TRBV5-1	14	-	TRBJ1-1	CASSLGQKNTEAFF
TRBV7-8	17	TRBD2	TRBJ2-5	CASSLGGLAGTVETQYF
TRBV19	13	TRBD1	TRBJ1-1	CASSINRGTEAFF
TRBV5-1	13	-	TRBJ2-7	CASSPREGDEQYF
TRBV30	17	TRBD1	TRBJ2-6	CACSSGTGLSGANVLTF
TRBV29-1	13	TRBD2	TRBJ2-2	CSAGRGNTGELFF
TRBV7-8	12	TRBD1	TRBJ1-1	CASSQRQGRAFF
TRBV4-2	15	-	TRBJ2-2	CASSQVAGLTGELFF
TRBV5-1	17	TRBD1	TRBJ1-1	CASSLVPQDRVYTEAFF
TRBV28	15	TRBD2	TRBJ2-1	CASSDRTSGSVEQFF
TRBV5-1	13	-	TRBJ1-1	CASSFQGYEKAFF
TRBV7-6	14	-	TRBJ2-4	CASSLGGSTRIQYF
TRBV19	15	TRBD1	TRBJ1-5	CASSARTGHNQPQHF
TRBV7-2	15	-	TRBJ1-5	CASSPFAGGGQPQHF
TRBV7-9	17	TRBD2	TRBJ2-2	CATATSGRARRTGELFF
TRBV13	15	-	TRBJ2-3	CASSLSSASTDTQYF
TRBV5-8	16	-	TRBJ1-1	CASSLQGRGLNTEAFF
TRBV5-1	15	-	TRBJ1-1	CASSLLEGMNTEAFF
TRBV6-1	15	TRBD2	TRBJ2-7	CASSELAGGSHEQYF
TRBV5-1	17	TRBD2	TRBJ2-1	CASSLGRGGPPLNEQFF
TRBV10-3	14	TRBD2	TRBJ2-5	CAISDASGAGTQYF
TRBV2	14	TRBD1	TRBJ1-4	CASSLGGAGEKLFF
TRBV29-1	11	-	TRBJ2-5	CSAIIVETQYF
TRBV9	15	TRBD1	TRBJ1-4	CASSVGQGWGEKLFF
TRBV9	14	-	TRBJ2-7	CASSPSTVSYEQYF
TRBV6-5	13	TRBD2	TRBJ2-2	CASSWEGSGELFF
TRBV7-8	15	-	TRBJ1-5	CASSSDLGRDQPQHF
TRBV19	15	TRBD1	TRBJ2-7	CASSSAGTGIYEQYF
TRBV18	15	-	TRBJ1-4	CASSLREFANEKLFF
TRBV19	14	TRBD1	TRBJ2-3	CASSIARGRDTQYF
TRBV11-3	13	-	TRBJ2-1	CASSLRFNNEQFF
TRBV5-1	15	TRBD1	TRBJ2-7	CASSLPGTVYYEQYF
TRBV15	15	-	TRBJ2-6	CATSRATAGANVLTF
TRBV9	14	-	TRBJ1-3	CASSPGVAGNTIYF
TRBV9	14	-	TRBJ1-6	CASSVGRENSPLHF
TRBV7-4	18	TRBD1	TRBJ2-1	CASSLSPKTGVGENEQFF
TRBV6-1	13	TRBD1	TRBJ1-4	CASRETGFEKLFF
TRBV7-9	18	TRBD2	TRBJ2-1	CASSSPGTSSTSYNEQFF
TRBV11-2	16	-	TRBJ1-2	CASSPPLGGPSNGYTF
TRBV30	12	-	TRBJ1-1	CAWSAGGAEAFF
TRBV2	17	TRBD2	TRBJ2-3	CASSRTSGSLDTDTQYF
TRBV19	16	TRBD1	TRBJ2-5	CASSLGDRRGGETQYF